This TCR beta chain emerged from a study of T cells in localized non-small cell lung cancer. Repertoires were generated with immunoSEQ multiplex PCR, while TCRdb's copy carries only in-frame clones and drops some. The data contain roughly 21,000 clones, over 75% of them seen just once; the ten biggest clones take up 25% to 30%. As regards this clone: Its specificity is not known.

The ends lost 6 bases at V and 4 bases at J; junction bases unmatched: 6. The germline gives CDR1 SGHAT, CDR2 FQNNGV. This CDR3 spans 14 amino acids. Whole-study findings and limits: Because researchers sequenced only one region of the tumor, heterogeneity is still possible. A denser population of T cells in blood accompanied longer overall survival.

The sequence was obtained from a male donor older than 55 with stage II lung adenocarcinoma. The genes are TRBV11-2 and TRBJ2-4, with 7 nucleotides matching TRBD2. The source was peripheral blood mononuclear cells, collected before any cancer treatment. This CDR3 is CASRASGGKNIQYF. As DNA, the CDR3 is TGTGCCAGCAGAGCTAGCGGAGGTAAAAACATTCAGTACTTC.